This TCR beta chain was profiled in a study of metastatic and nonmetastatic thyroid tumors. All patients were treatment-naive before thyroid surgery. In the original analysis: Differences in CDR3 between clinicopathological groups were drawn on to build a classifier intended to discriminate distant-metastatic papillary thyroid cancer patients. TCRdb reprocessed the PCR reads using MiXCR. The V and J calls come from TCRdb's annotation, not from the publication. The sample consists of some 41,000 clones, more than 25% of them appearing once. The CDR3 has 18 residues. Germline loops: CDR1 MGHRA, CDR2 YSYEKL. Trimming took 2 bases from V and 3 from J; bases not matched to a gene: 11. Points on this clone: Its antigen is currently unknown.

Whole-study findings and limits: Within blood and tumor, benign nodules reportedly had significantly lower TCR beta diversity than malignant thyroid tumors did.

Sequencing used blood. The V gene is TRBV4-1, the J gene TRBJ2-3; 10 bases agree with TRBD2. The clonotype comes from a male donor with papillary thyroid cancer or a benign thyroid nodule (not recorded which). Some clones in this sample may be carry-over from other donors' samples. DNA of the CDR3: TGCGCCAGCAGCCAATGTCTAGCGGGAGTAGGCGGGACAGATACGCAGTATTTT. It codes for CASSQCLAGVGGTDTQYF.